This is a list of T cell receptor beta chains from one sample in a study of shared clonotypes between healthy human individuals. TCRdb's table, derived via immunoSEQ multiplex PCR, lists solely in-frame clones and lacks some. The data contain roughly 2.1 million clones, 85% to 95% of them singletons. Sequenced material: naive CD8+ T cells from PBMCs. These receptors were obtained from a young man in good health. Some clones in this sample may be carry-over from other donors' samples. Both conserved end residues are part of each CDR3. D genes are given only for firm matches. Only part of the rows carry a size: once, few, many, or a class if the clone is expanded.

V gene,clone size,D gene,J gene,CDR3 DNA,CDR3 protein
TRBV9,.,.,TRBJ1-2,TGTGCCAGCACCCCTACAGTGTCCAACCGCTATGGCTACACCTTC,CASTPTVSNRYGYTF
TRBV28,.,TRBD1,TRBJ1-2,TGTGCCAGCAGTTTACTTGGGACAGGGGGGGATGGCTACACCTTC,CASSLLGTGGDGYTF
TRBV5-8,.,.,TRBJ1-2,TGTGCCAGCAGTCGAAGGGAGACCGGCGGCTATGGCTACACCTTC,CASSRRETGGYGYTF
TRBV27,.,TRBD1,TRBJ1-2,TGTGCCACCGCTTGGGGGACAGGGAACAACTATGGCTACACCTTC,CATAWGTGNNYGYTF
TRBV27,.,.,TRBJ2-7,TGTGCCAGCGGACTACTACAGGGCGCTGGCCCCTACGAGCAGTACTTC,CASGLLQGAGPYEQYF
TRBV7-9,.,.,TRBJ2-1,TGTGCCAGCAGCCCCTCGGGGCCCTCCCCTGCGTGGCCTGAGCAGTTCTTC,CASSPSGPSPAWPEQFF
TRBV7-9,.,.,TRBJ2-5,TGTGCCAGCGTTCCGCGGCTGGGTAAAGAGACCCAGTACTTC,CASVPRLGKETQYF
TRBV28,once,.,TRBJ2-7,TGTGCCAGCAGTTTTCGAGGGAGGATATTGGAGCAGTACTTC,CASSFRGRILEQYF
TRBV28,.,.,TRBJ1-5,TGTGCCAGCAGTTCACCCAGAGGCAATCAGCCCCAGCATTTT,CASSSPRGNQPQHF
TRBV9,.,TRBD1,TRBJ2-3,TGTGCCAGCAGCCAGGGGGCGGCAGATACGCAGTATTTT,CASSQGAADTQYF
TRBV19,.,.,TRBJ2-3,TGTGCCAGTAGCGGAGACCGAATAGATTACACAGATACGCAGTATTTT,CASSGDRIDYTDTQYF
TRBV6-1,once,.,TRBJ2-7,TGTGCCAGCAGTGGTCGGCAGGGGTACGAGCAGTACTTC,CASSGRQGYEQYF
TRBV13,.,.,TRBJ2-7,TGTGCCAGCAGCGCGACCTACGAGCAGTACTTC,CASSATYEQYF
TRBV4-1,.,.,TRBJ2-3,TGCGCCAGCAGCCAAGATCTCCCGCTTAGCGACGCAGATACGCAGTATTTT,CASSQDLPLSDADTQYF
TRBV7-9,.,TRBD2,TRBJ2-3,TGTGCCAGCAGTGAGGTAGCGGGGAGCACAGATACGCAGTATTTT,CASSEVAGSTDTQYF
TRBV11-2,.,.,TRBJ2-7,TGTGCCAGCAGCCGGCGGGCGGGGCCATACGAGCAGTACTTC,CASSRRAGPYEQYF
TRBV27,.,.,TRBJ1-1,TGTGCCAGTTCCGGGACGGCGAAAGCTTTCTTT,CASSGTAKAFF
TRBV4-1,.,.,TRBJ1-1,TGCGCCAGCAGCCAAGGCAGGACGGATGAAGCTTTCTTT,CASSQGRTDEAFF
TRBV25-1,.,TRBD2,TRBJ2-1,TGTGCCAGCAGTGAGGGAGGGAGCTCCTACAATGAGCAGTTCTTC,CASSEGGSSYNEQFF
TRBV19,.,.,TRBJ2-1,TGTGCCAGTACTCGCGGCGGTGAGCAGTTCTTC,CASTRGGEQFF
TRBV6-6,.,.,TRBJ1-2,TGTGCCACGGTGACGGGGTTATATGGCTACACCTTC,CATVTGLYGYTF
TRBV10-3,once,.,TRBJ1-4,TGTGCCATCAGTGAGTGGCAGGGTAATGAAAAACTGTTTTTT,CAISEWQGNEKLFF
TRBV7-9,few,.,TRBJ2-1,TGTGCCAGCAGCTACCCGGGTTGGGATGAGCAGTTCTTC,CASSYPGWDEQFF
TRBV5-5,.,TRBD1,TRBJ2-7,TGTGCCAGCAGCTTGGGGACAGGCGGCGAGCAGTACTTC,CASSLGTGGEQYF
TRBV7-9,.,.,TRBJ2-7,TGTGCCAGCAGCCCGGGGCACTCCTACGAGCAGTACTTC,CASSPGHSYEQYF
TRBV6-1,.,.,TRBJ1-2,TGTGCCAGCCGGGACGGCCTCTATGGCTACACCTTC,CASRDGLYGYTF
TRBV7-9,.,TRBD2,TRBJ2-3,TGTGCCAGCAGCTCCCTAGCGGAGAGGGGAGATACGCAGTATTTT,CASSSLAERGDTQYF
TRBV9,.,TRBD2,TRBJ2-2,TGTGCCAGCAGCGTCCCAGCGGGAGCGAACACCGGGGAGCTGTTTTTT,CASSVPAGANTGELFF
TRBV29-1,.,TRBD2,TRBJ2-1,TGCAGCGTTGAGGGGCTAGCGGGGGCGGGGCGATCCTACAATGAGCAGTTCTTC,CSVEGLAGAGRSYNEQFF
TRBV28,.,.,TRBJ1-2,TGTGCCAGCAGTTTATACCTAGGCGGGACTCCTAACTATGGCTACACCTTC,CASSLYLGGTPNYGYTF
TRBV4-1,.,TRBD2,TRBJ2-1,TGCGCCAGCAGCCAAGTTTGGGCCGGACTAGCGTACAATGAGCAGTTCTTC,CASSQVWAGLAYNEQFF
TRBV9,.,.,TRBJ2-7,TGTGCCAGCAGCGAGGGGGAGGGGACCTCCTACGAGCAGTACTTC,CASSEGEGTSYEQYF
TRBV10-2,.,.,TRBJ1-1,TGCGCCAGCAGTGATTTTGTTGAAGCTTTCTTT,CASSDFVEAFF
TRBV7-6,.,.,TRBJ1-3,TGTGCCAGCAGCGACCGGGACATCGGAAACACCATATATTTT,CASSDRDIGNTIYF
TRBV7-8,.,.,TRBJ2-1,TGTGCCAGCAGCTTAGGGCTAGGGTCACACAATGAGCAGTTCTTC,CASSLGLGSHNEQFF
TRBV6-5,.,TRBD2,TRBJ2-3,TGTGCCAGCACCCCAAGACTAGCGGGAGTAGATACGCAGTATTTT,CASTPRLAGVDTQYF
TRBV7-8,.,.,TRBJ1-2,TGTGCCAGCAGCTTAGCGGCGGACACGGTCGGCTACACCTTC,CASSLAADTVGYTF
TRBV10-3,few,.,TRBJ1-1,TGTGCCATCAGTGACGCCGGACGGATCATGAACACTGAAGCTTTCTTT,CAISDAGRIMNTEAFF
TRBV27,.,TRBD2,TRBJ2-2,TGTGCCAGCAGTTCCCCGACTAGCGGGAGGGCCACCGGGGAGCTGTTTTTT,CASSSPTSGRATGELFF
TRBV27,.,.,TRBJ1-2,TGTGCCAGCAGTTTTCAGGGAAGCTATGGCTACACCTTC,CASSFQGSYGYTF
TRBV7-8,.,TRBD2,TRBJ2-1,TGTGCCAGCAGCCCGTTTAGCGGGAGGGCCTCCAATGAGCAGTTCTTC,CASSPFSGRASNEQFF
TRBV28,.,.,TRBJ1-1,TGTGCCAGCAGTGCTCACAACTCACCAGCTTTCTTT,CASSAHNSPAFF
TRBV7-9,once,.,TRBJ2-1,TGTGCCAGCAGCCCCATCTTGGAGGGAGGGCAGTTCTTC,CASSPILEGGQFF
TRBV5-1,.,TRBD2,TRBJ2-5,TGCGCCAGCAGCCCTGGACTAGCCCTCTTTCAAGAGACCCAGTACTTC,CASSPGLALFQETQYF
TRBV18,.,.,TRBJ1-4,TGTGCCAGCTCACCACCCAAGGGAGAGGCTAATGAAAAACTGTTTTTT,CASSPPKGEANEKLFF